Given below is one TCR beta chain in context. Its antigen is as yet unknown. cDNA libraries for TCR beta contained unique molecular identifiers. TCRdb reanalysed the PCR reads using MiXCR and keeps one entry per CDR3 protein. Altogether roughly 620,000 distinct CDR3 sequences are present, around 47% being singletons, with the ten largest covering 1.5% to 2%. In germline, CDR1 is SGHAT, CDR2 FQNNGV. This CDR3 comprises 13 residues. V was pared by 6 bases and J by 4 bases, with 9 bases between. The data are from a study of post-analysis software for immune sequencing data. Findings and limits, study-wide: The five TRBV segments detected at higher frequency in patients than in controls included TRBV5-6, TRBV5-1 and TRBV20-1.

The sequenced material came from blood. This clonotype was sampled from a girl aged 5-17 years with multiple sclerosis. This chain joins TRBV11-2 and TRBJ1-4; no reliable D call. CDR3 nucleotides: TGTGCCAGCAGACTCACGGTTAATGAAAAACTGTTTTTT. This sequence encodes CASRLTVNEKLFF.